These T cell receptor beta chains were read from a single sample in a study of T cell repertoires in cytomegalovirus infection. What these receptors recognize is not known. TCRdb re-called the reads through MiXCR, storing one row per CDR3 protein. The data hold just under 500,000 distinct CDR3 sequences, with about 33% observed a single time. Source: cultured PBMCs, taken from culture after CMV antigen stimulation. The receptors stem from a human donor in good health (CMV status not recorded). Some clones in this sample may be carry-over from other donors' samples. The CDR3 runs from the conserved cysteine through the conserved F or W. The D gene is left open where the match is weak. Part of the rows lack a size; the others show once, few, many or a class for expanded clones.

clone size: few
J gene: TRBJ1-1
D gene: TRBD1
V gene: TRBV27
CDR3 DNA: TGTGCCAGCAGTATCCGACAGGGGCTTTTTGACACTGAAGCTTTCTTT
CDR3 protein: CASSIRQGLFDTEAFF

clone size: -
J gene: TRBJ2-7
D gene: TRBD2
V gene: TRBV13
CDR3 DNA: TGTGCCAGCAGCCACTCGGGAGGGCGAAGGGTAGCGGGAGGTAACTCCTACGAGCAGTACTTC
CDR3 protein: CASSHSGGRRVAGGNSYEQYF

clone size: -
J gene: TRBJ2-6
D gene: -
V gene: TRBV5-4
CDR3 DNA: TGTGCCAGCAGCTCATGGGCAGGGCCGGCCAACGTCCTGACTTTC
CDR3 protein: CASSSWAGPANVLTF

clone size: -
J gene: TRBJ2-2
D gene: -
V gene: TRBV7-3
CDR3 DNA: TGTGCCAGCAGCCCGAGGACTAACACAAACACCGGGGAGCTGTTTTTT
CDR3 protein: CASSPRTNTNTGELFF

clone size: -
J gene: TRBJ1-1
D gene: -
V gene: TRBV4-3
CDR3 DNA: TGCGCCAGCAGCCAAGACAGCGGGGGGAACACTGAAGCTTTCTTT
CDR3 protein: CASSQDSGGNTEAFF

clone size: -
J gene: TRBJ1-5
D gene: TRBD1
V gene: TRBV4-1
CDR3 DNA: TGCGCCAGCAGCCGCCTCTCGGGACAGGGTATTTGGCCCCAGCATTTT
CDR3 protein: CASSRLSGQGIWPQHF

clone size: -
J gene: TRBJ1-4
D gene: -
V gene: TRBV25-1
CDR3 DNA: TGTGCCAGCAGCCACTCGGGGGAAACTAATGAAAAACTGTTTTTT
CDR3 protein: CASSHSGETNEKLFF

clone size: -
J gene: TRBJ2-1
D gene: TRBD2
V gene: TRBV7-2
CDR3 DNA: TGTGCCAGCAGCTTAGAGGCGGGAGGGCCTTGGGAGCAGTTCTTC
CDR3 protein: CASSLEAGGPWEQFF

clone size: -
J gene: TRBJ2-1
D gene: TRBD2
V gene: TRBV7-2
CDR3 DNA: TGTGCCAGCAGCACACTAGCGGGAGGCTACAATGAGCAGTTCTTC
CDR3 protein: CASSTLAGGYNEQFF

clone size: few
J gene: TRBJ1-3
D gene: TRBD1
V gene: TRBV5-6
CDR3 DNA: TGTGCCAGCAGCCCGGACAGGGGCTCTGGAAACACCATATATTTT
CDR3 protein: CASSPDRGSGNTIYF

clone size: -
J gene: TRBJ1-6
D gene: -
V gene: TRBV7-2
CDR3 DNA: TGTGCCAGCACCGCCGGTACGGGATCAGGGATAGGTTCACCCCTCCACTTT
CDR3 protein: CASTAGTGSGIGSPLHF

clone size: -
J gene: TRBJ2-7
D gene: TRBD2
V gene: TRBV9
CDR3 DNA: TGTGCCAGCAGCGTAGCTGCGGGAGGCTCCTACGAGCAGTACTTC
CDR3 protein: CASSVAAGGSYEQYF

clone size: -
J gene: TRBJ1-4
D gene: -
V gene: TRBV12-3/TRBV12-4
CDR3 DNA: TGTGCCAGCAGTTGGGACCGCTCAACTAATGAAAAACTGTTTTTT
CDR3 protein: CASSWDRSTNEKLFF

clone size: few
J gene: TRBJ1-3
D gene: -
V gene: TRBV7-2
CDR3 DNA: TGTGCCAGCAGCTTAGTTGGCAGCACCCCAAACACCATATATTTT
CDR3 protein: CASSLVGSTPNTIYF

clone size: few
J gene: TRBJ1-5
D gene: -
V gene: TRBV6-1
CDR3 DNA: TGTGCCAGCAGTGAAGGGGCATGGCAGCCCCAGCATTTT
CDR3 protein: CASSEGAWQPQHF

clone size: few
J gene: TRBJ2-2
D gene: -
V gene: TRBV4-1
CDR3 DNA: TGCGCCAGCAGCTCCCTACCCGGGGCGACGAACACCGGGGAGCTGTTTTTT
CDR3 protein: CASSSLPGATNTGELFF

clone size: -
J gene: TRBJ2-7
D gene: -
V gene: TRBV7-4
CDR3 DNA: TGTGCCAGCAGCTTCCCCCAGGCCAGCTACGAGCAGTACTTC
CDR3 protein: CASSFPQASYEQYF

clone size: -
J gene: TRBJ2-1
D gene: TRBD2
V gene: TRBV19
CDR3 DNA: TGTGCCAGTAGTAGGGGGACTAGCGCATCCAATGAGCAGTTCTTC
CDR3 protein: CASSRGTSASNEQFF

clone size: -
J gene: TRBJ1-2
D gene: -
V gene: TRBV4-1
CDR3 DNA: TGCGCCAGCAGCTCACACCGAGGACCAGACAGCTATGGCTACACCTTC
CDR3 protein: CASSSHRGPDSYGYTF

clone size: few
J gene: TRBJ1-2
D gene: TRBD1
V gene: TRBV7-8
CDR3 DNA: TGTGCCAGCAGCTCACAGGGGCCGTACTATGGCTACACCTTC
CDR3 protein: CASSSQGPYYGYTF

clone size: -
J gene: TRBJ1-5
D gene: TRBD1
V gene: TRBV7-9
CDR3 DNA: TGTGCCAGCAGCTATACAGGGGACCGTCAGCCCCAGCATTTT
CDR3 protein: CASSYTGDRQPQHF

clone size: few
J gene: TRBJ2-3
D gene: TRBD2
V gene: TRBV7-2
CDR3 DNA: TGTGCCAGCAGCTTTAGCGGGGCCACAGATACGCAGTATTTT
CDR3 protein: CASSFSGATDTQYF

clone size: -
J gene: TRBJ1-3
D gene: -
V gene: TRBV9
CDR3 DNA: TGTGCCAGCAGCGCCTTAGGGGGTGACTCTGGAAACACCATATATTTT
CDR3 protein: CASSALGGDSGNTIYF

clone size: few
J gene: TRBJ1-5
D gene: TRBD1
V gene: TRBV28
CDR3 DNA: TGTGCCAGCAGTTTGGTACAGGGGGCTTATCAGCCCCAGCATTTT
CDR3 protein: CASSLVQGAYQPQHF

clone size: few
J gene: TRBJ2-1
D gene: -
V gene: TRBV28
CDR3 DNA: TGTGCCAGCAGTTTATTGCACGGGATTCGGGACTTC
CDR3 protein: CASSLLHGIRDF

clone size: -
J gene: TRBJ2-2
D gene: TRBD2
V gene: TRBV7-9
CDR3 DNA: TGTGCCAGCAGCCCCCCGACTAGCGGGCTGAACACCGGGGAGCTGTTTTTT
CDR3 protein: CASSPPTSGLNTGELFF

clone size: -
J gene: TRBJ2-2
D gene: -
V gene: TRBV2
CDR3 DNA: TGTGCCAGCCTGGGTGTGTCAGAAGGGACCGGGGAGCTGTTTTTT
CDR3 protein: CASLGVSEGTGELFF

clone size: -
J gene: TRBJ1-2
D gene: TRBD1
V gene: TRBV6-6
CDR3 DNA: TGTGCCAGCAGGAAATCCCCAGAAGGGGGCTATTATGGCTACACCTTC
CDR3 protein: CASRKSPEGGYYGYTF

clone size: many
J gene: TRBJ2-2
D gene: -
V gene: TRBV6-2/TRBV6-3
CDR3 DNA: TGTGCCAGCAGTGAACTATCAGGGCTCGGCACCGGGGAGCTGTTTTTT
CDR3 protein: CASSELSGLGTGELFF

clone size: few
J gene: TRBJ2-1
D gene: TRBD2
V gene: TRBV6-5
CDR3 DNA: TGTGCCAGCACCGGGACTAGCGGGCCCAATGAGCAGTTCTTC
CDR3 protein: CASTGTSGPNEQFF

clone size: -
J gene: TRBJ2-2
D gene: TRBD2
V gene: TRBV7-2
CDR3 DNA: TGTGCCAGCCAGATAACTAGCGGGAGGGTTGACGGGGAGCTGTTTTTT
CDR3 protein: CASQITSGRVDGELFF

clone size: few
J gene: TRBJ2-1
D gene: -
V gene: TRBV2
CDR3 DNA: TGTGCCAGCAGAGCTGGCCAGGAGCAGTTCTTC
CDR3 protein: CASRAGQEQFF

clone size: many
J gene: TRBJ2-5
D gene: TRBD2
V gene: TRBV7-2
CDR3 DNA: TGTGCCAGCAGCCTCTTTAGCGGGAAACAAGAGACCCAGTACTTC
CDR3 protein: CASSLFSGKQETQYF

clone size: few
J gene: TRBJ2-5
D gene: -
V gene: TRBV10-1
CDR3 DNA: TGCGCCAGCAGTGACCAACAGGGCTCAGTATACCAAGAGACCCAGTACTTC
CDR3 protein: CASSDQQGSVYQETQYF

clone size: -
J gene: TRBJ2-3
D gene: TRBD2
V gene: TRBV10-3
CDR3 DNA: TGTGCCATCAGCTCCGGGACTAGCGGGAGGTTTGCAGATACGCAGTATTTT
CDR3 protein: CAISSGTSGRFADTQYF

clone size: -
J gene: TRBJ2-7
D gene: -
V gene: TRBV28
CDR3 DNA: TGTGCCAGCAGTTTAGGTTCAGGGGACGAGCAGTACTTC
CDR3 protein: CASSLGSGDEQYF

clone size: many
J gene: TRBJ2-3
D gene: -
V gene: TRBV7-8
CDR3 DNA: TGTGCCAGCAGCCATCACCGGGACCTGCTAGATACGCAGTATTTT
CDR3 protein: CASSHHRDLLDTQYF

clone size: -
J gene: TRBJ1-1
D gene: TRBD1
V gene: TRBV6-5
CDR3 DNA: TGTGCCAGCAGTTACTCGACAGGGTTTGAAGCTTTCTTT
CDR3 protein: CASSYSTGFEAFF

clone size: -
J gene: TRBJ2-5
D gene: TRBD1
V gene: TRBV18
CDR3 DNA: TGTACCAGCTCATCACAGGGGGAGGAGACCCAGTACTTC
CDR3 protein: CTSSSQGEETQYF

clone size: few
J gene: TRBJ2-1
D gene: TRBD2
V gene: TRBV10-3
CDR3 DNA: TGTGCCATCAGACCCGCTAGCGGGAGTTGGAATGAGCAGTTCTTC
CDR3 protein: CAIRPASGSWNEQFF

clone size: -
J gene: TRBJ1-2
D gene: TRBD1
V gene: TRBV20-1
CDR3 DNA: TGCAGTGCCGAGGACAGGAAGGGGAACTATGGCTACACCTTC
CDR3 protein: CSAEDRKGNYGYTF

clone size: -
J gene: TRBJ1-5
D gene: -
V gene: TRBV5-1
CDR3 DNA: TGCGCCAGCAGCCCCGATGGGGGGGCAGGTCAGCCCCAGCATTTT
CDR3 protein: CASSPDGGAGQPQHF